The sequence of this T cell receptor beta chain was determined in a study of persistence of HIV-infected CD4 T cells. Trimming cost V 4 bases and J 8 bases; bases outside gene matches: 9. This CDR3 has 15 amino acids. CDR1 and CDR2 from the germline V gene are LGHDT and YNNKEL (reference sequence). Anti-CD3/anti-CD28 beads served as a nonspecific positive control stimulus. Sorting of responding CD4+ T cells relied on upregulated CD40 ligand together with CD69. Donors were HIV-1-infected adults who began suppressive ART during chronic infection. Anti-CD28/CD49d costimulation, CD40-blocking antibody and enfuvirtide were given to CD8-depleted PBMCs for roughly 20 hours. The libraries were made with immunoSEQ version 4 in survey mode. Each sample used up to roughly 1 ug genomic DNA diluted to around 9.3 ng/uL. Produced via immunoSEQ multiplex PCR; TCRdb's table is partial and in-frame only. The data show 40,000 or so clones, roughly nine tenths seen once.

To note about this clone: Its matching antigen is unknown.

The chain has TRBV3-1 (or the pseudogene TRBV3-2) and TRBJ1-4; 8 nucleotides agree with TRBD1. The clonotype was recovered from an adult man with HIV who was CMV-seropositive. The source material was CD4+ T cells sorted from PBMCs after approximately 19-hour stimulation, sampled from a patient who received antiretroviral therapy. CDR3 coding DNA: TGTGCCAGCAGCCCTCGGACAGGGAATTACGAAAAACTGTTTTTT. This codes for CASSPRTGNYEKLFF.